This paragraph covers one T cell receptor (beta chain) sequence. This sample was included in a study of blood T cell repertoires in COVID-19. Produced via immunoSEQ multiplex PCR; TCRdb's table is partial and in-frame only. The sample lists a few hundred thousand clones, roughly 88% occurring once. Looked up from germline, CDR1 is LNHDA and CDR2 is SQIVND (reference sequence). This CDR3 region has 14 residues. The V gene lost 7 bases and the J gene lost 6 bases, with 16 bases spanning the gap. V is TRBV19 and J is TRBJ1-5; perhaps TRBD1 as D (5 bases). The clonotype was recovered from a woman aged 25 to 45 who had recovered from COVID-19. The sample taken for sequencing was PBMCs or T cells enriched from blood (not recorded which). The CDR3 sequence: CASTWGGNSQPQHF. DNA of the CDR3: TGTGCCAGTACGTGGGGGGGTAACAGTCAGCCCCAGCATTTT.